This entry describes one TCR beta chain. The entry originates in a study of blood T cell repertoires in COVID-19. The germline V and J ends were trimmed by 5 bases and 0 bases, with 8 bases remaining between them. Germline CDR1 SNHLY, CDR2 FYNNEI. There are 15 residues in the CDR3. The repertoire was sequenced with immunoSEQ multiplex PCR; TCRdb's copy has only in-frame clones and lacks some. The table has around 180,000 clones, roughly 88% seen once. The TCR sequence derives from a woman aged 80 or older with acute or convalescent COVID-19. The sequenced sample was peripheral blood. The rearrangement uses TRBV2 and TRBJ1-6; D is possibly TRBD1 (6 bases). The CDR3 protein is CASSTGSSYNSPLHF. The CDR3 nucleotides read TGTGCCAGCAGTACAGGGAGCTCCTATAATTCACCCCTCCACTTT. Filled out from reference TRBV2 and TRBJ1-6, the complete variable domain reads EPEVTQTPSHQVTQMGQEVILRCVPISNHLYFYWYRQILGQKVEFLVSFYNNEISEKSEIFDDQFSVERPDGSNFTLKIRSTKLEDSAMYFCASSTGSSYNSPLHFGNGTRLTVT.